The clone carrying this T cell receptor (beta chain) was seen ten or more times. Each CDR3 protein is one row after TCRdb ran MiXCR on the 5' RACE reads. The sample lists about 96,000 distinct CDR3 sequences; around 17% were seen once. This specimen belongs to a study of T cells of healthy individuals. Trimming took off 1 base at V and 6 bases at J, with 10 bases between the two ends. Germline V gene data show CDR1 as SGHAT and CDR2 as FQNNGV. This CDR3 comprises 14 residues. This clonotype originated in a human donor in good health. The chain couples TRBV11-2 to TRBJ2-1, with a tentative D call TRBD1 (6 bases). CDR3 sequence: CASSLVQGSNEQFF. CDR3 nucleotide sequence: TGTGCCAGCAGCTTAGTACAGGGATCCAATGAGCAGTTCTTC.